A single sample is the source of the 9 T cell receptor beta chains below, sequenced in a study of OX40 agonist ivuxolimab in advanced cancers. The method was immunoSEQ multiplex PCR; TCRdb's version includes in-frame clones alone and lacks a portion of them. The repertoire holds some 66,000 clones, with 88% as singletons. The material sequenced was CD4+ or CD8+ T cells sorted from blood, taken in a trial of the OX40 agonist ivuxolimab. The receptor source for this set is an adult with an advanced solid tumor such as melanoma, head and neck, liver or kidney cancer.

This clone occurred a few times. This chain links TRBV6-1 with TRBJ2-7, with D perhaps given as TRBD1 or TRBD2 (5 bases each). The V end lost 7 bases, the J end lost 3 bases, and 16 bases lay between the germline ends. The CDR3 is made up of 14 amino acids. CDR1 is MNHNS, CDR2 SASEGT, per germline. CDR3 region: CASTLRGLDYEQYF. The CDR3 DNA follows: TGTGCCAGCACCCTACGGGGCTTAGACTACGAGCAGTACTTC.

The genes are TRBV19 and TRBJ2-3, with 10 bases identical to TRBD2. The CDR3 has 19 residues. The germline V gene has CDR1 LNHDA and CDR2 SQIVND (reference sequence). With 3 bases clipped from V and 5 bases from J, the junction kept 17 bases outside the gene matches. The CDR3 DNA sequence: TGTGCCAGTAGTATTATTTCTGGGCTAGCGGGAGCTCGGAGAGATACGCAGTATTTT. Amino acids: CASSIISGLAGARRDTQYF.

This chain links TRBV11-3 with TRBJ1-3; TRBD1 might be the D (5 bases). Germline CDR1 and CDR2: SGHNT and YENEEA. The V end was cut by 5 bases, the J end by 5 bases, with 22 bases between. This CDR3 is built from 17 residues. CDR3 residues: CASSIGTKISDRNTIYF. In DNA, the CDR3 is TGTGCCAGCAGCATCGGGACGAAGATTAGCGACCGAAACACCATATATTTT.

The gene calls are TRBV2 and TRBJ2-2; 11 bases map to TRBD2. CDR3 size: 15 residues. The J segment lost 5 bases and the V segment lost 4 bases, leaving 3 bases of the junction unmatched. Germline values: CDR1 SNHLY, CDR2 FYNNEI. The CDR3 spells CASSGSGRATGELFF. Written as DNA, the CDR3 is TGTGCCAGCAGTGGTAGCGGGAGGGCTACCGGGGAGCTGTTTTTT.

The chain employs TRBV18 and TRBJ2-1; D is possibly TRBD1 (6 bases). The CDR3 runs 13 residues. Germline values: CDR1 KGHSH, CDR2 LQKENI. V was shortened by 6 bases and J by 4 bases, with 10 bases between the two germline ends. CDR3 coding DNA: TGTGCCAGCTCTGGGACAACGTACAATGAGCAGTTCTTC. Amino acid sequence: CASSGTTYNEQFF.

J is TRBJ2-2 and V is TRBV5-1; D is undetermined. The CDR3 loop spans 14 amino acids. The V end was cut by 3 bases, the J end by 2 bases, with 8 bases between. CDR1 and CDR2 from the germline V gene are SGHRS and YFSETQ. CDR3 region: CASSSDHNTGELFF. The CDR3 DNA reads TGCGCCAGCAGCTCGGATCACAACACCGGGGAGCTGTTTTTT. The full variable domain, its missing parts supplied by reference TRBV5-1 and TRBJ2-2, is KAGVTQTPRYLIKTRGQQVTLSCSPISGHRSVSWYQQTPGQGLQFLFEYFSETQRNKGNFPGRFSGRQFSNSRSEMNVSTLELGDSALYLCASSSDHNTGELFFGEGSRLTVL.

The V and J genes are TRBV25-1 and TRBJ2-3; D call uncertain. Deletions cut 10 bases from V and 0 bases from J, with 11 bases between. CDR1 and CDR2 (germline): MGHDK, SYGVNS. The CDR3 runs 13 residues. CDR3 region: CATQLFSTDTQYF. In DNA form, the CDR3 reads TGTGCCACACAGCTCTTCAGCACAGATACGCAGTATTTT.

The chain links TRBV6-6 to TRBJ2-7, with 8 bases that match TRBD1. The germline gives CDR1 MNHNY, CDR2 SVGAGI (reference sequence). The length of the CDR3 is 14 residues. The ends lost 6 bases at V and 5 bases at J; junction bases unmatched: 9. The CDR3 DNA follows: TGTGCCAGCAGCAGACAGGGGAGTGGCGACGAGCAGTACTTC. Translation gives CASSRQGSGDEQYF.

The genes are TRBV6-1 and TRBJ2-6; D is possibly TRBD1 (5 bases). CDR1 is MNHNS, CDR2 SASEGT, per germline. The CDR3 runs to 15 residues. Trimming took 2 bases from V and 4 from J, leaving 9 bases between them. The CDR3 spells CASSELGVGANVLTF. In DNA form, the CDR3 reads TGTGCCAGCAGTGAACTAGGGGTAGGGGCCAACGTCCTGACTTTC.